These T cell receptor beta chains were read from a single sample in a study of regulatory T cells in long-lasting Graves disease. TCRdb called the multiplex PCR reads again in MiXCR, with one record for every CDR3 protein. The sample has almost 450,000 distinct CDR3 sequences; around 15% are singletons. These data are also associated with another study on T cells in Graves' hyperthyroidism and ophthalmopathy.

The input for sequencing was peripheral blood mononuclear cells (PBMCs), taken at new diagnosis, from a patient treated with antithyroid drugs. All receptors come from a woman between 25 and 40 years old with Graves disease. Each CDR3 is given without its conserved first and last residue.

V	CDR3
TRBV27	ASSLRDFTGELF
TRBV5-1	ASSFREYTDTQY
TRBV10-1	ASSPGLSTAGEKLF
TRBV9	ASSVTVRPGNTIY
TRBV4-3	ASSQERTGDYGYT
TRBV3-1	ASSQMGSTDTQY
TRBV28	ASRALGGPEQY
TRBV10-3	ATSNYGYT
TRBV3-1	ASSQALLGRPPLWEQF
TRBV28	ASSPRDRGLVPGELF
TRBV18	ASSQLPGQGTTDTQY
TRBV20-1	SARDRTEASNYGYT
TRBV19	ASSRSADSYEQY
TRBV18	ASSPVTGALSGANVLT
TRBV3-1	ASSQDFRAGGGREQF
TRBV2	ATQREVGNEQF
TRBV29-1	SAVGQGVGYT
TRBV6-5	ASSFSLNTEAF
TRBV2	ASSSTGAWGYT
TRBV10-3	AIRETSQALSDTQY
TRBV9	ASSVARGDTQY
TRBV20-1	SAWTASYNEQF
TRBV7-9	ASSLAGDSSI
TRBV19	ASSIRGGGRSSYEQY
TRBV12-3/TRBV12-4	ASSAPGEGFEKLF
TRBV7-2	ASSPTSNADTQY
TRBV7-8	ASSLGDQSSGNTIY
TRBV7-9	ASISGTSSYEQY
TRBV20-1	SARFPGTANSPLH
TRBV9	ASNKGLAGSQETQY
TRBV6-1	ATRGDGSYNEQF
TRBV28	ASSPPGYQSRELF
TRBV19	ASTLGGDNTNQPQH
TRBV28	ASRGTYEQY
TRBV6-2/TRBV6-3	ASSYGGAGFQETQY
TRBV28	ASTPSAGTGDGEQY
TRBV11-2	ASSLSLSEGLGPSYETQY
TRBV9	ASSYSSRGSLSGNTIY
TRBV20-1	SAPGTGGPTNQPQH
TRBV2	ASKEGRTPEAF
TRBV28	ASSSVDTQY
TRBV4-2	ASSQDSGGGQGYNEQF
TRBV20-1	SAPASANYEQY
TRBV3-1	ASSEGPGRTYEQY
TRBV10-1	ASSPRGRARSDIREAGQYEQY
TRBV6-1	ASSEARGHNSPLH
TRBV29-1	SARTAAGADTQY
TRBV2	ASSATDRKSQH
TRBV2	ASSETLLAGAHTGELF
TRBV5-1	ASSSNGASDTQY
TRBV14	ASSVIKVSGETQY
TRBV12-5	ASGLGGTSGSDEQL
TRBV15	ATSPRDRVISNTEAF
TRBV19	ASSLNAGTGNTDTQY
TRBV10-3	AISESGREYISGELF
TRBV28	ASRGGTTFRDTQY
TRBV6-1	ASSLGRRETQH
TRBV12-3/TRBV12-4	ASSLASGSYEQY
TRBV20-1	SAINRDQERPQH